Each of the 20 T cell receptor beta chains below was sequenced from the same sample in a study of cytomegalovirus exposure and HLA in healthy donors. A multiplex PCR was run with 60 Vbeta primers and 13 Jbeta primers. Produced via immunoSEQ multiplex PCR; TCRdb's table is partial and in-frame only. The table shows about 100,000 clones, with roughly 84% occurring only once. Source material: PBMCs. Receptors originate from a woman aged 18-29 years in good health and CMV-seronegative.

The rearrangement uses TRBV5-1 and TRBJ2-2; D may be TRBD2 (5 bases). The CDR3 contains 14 residues. Trimming shortened V by 4 bases and J by 4 bases, and 11 bases separated the two germline ends. The germline gives CDR1 SGHRS, CDR2 YFSETQ. The CDR3 sequence is CASSAGVITGELFF. In DNA, the CDR3 is TGCGCCAGCAGCGCCGGGGTAATCACCGGGGAGCTGTTTTTT.

The rearrangement uses TRBV28 and TRBJ1-1, with D possibly TRBD1 on 6 matching bases. V lost 0 bases to trimming and J lost 0 bases, with 8 bases between them. This CDR3 region has 15 residues. Germline CDR1 and CDR2: MDHEN and SYDVKM. The CDR3 spells CASSLWTGMNTEAFF. The CDR3 DNA is TGTGCCAGCAGTTTATGGACAGGAATGAACACTGAAGCTTTCTTT.

The sample holds a few counts of this clone. The chain employs TRBV7-3 and TRBJ2-2, with 10 bases matching TRBD2. This CDR3 is 19 amino acids long. The V segment lost 4 bases and the J segment 5 bases; nucleotides outside the gene matches: 16. Germline V gene sequence: CDR1 SGHTA, CDR2 FQGTGA. For the CDR3, the DNA is TGTGCCAGCAGCTCCATCGGTCGGAGCGGGGGGGCCGGTACCGGGGAGCTGTTTTTT. This encodes CASSSIGRSGGAGTGELFF.

About this clone itself: Other DNA sequences in this sample translate to the same CDR3. J is TRBJ1-6 and V is TRBV5-1; the D gene is possibly TRBD1 (6 bases). Germline CDR1 and CDR2: SGHRS and YFSETQ. V lost 3 bases and J 12 bases, leaving 16 bases between the germline ends. There are 14 residues in the CDR3. In DNA, the CDR3 is TGCGCCAGCAGCTGGGGGACAACACAGCGACCCCTCCACTTT. Translating it yields CASSWGTTQRPLHF. Full variable domain (outside the CDR3, taken from reference TRBV5-1 and TRBJ1-6): KAGVTQTPRYLIKTRGQQVTLSCSPISGHRSVSWYQQTPGQGLQFLFEYFSETQRNKGNFPGRFSGRQFSNSRSEMNVSTLELGDSALYLCASSWGTTQRPLHFGNGTRLTVT.

The J gene is TRBJ2-5, the V gene TRBV14; the D gene is possibly TRBD2 (6 bases). V was pared by 4 bases and J by 5 bases, with 11 bases between. CDR1 and CDR2 from the germline V gene are SGHDN and FVKESK. The CDR3 runs 13 residues. As DNA, the CDR3 is TGTGCCAGCAGCCCATGGGGGAGGGAGACCCAGTACTTC. As protein: CASSPWGRETQYF.

CDR3: CASSPGHPRSTEAFF. The CDR3 nucleotides read TGTGCCAGCTCACCGGGACACCCAAGGAGTACTGAAGCTTTCTTT. V and J are TRBV18 and TRBJ1-1; tentative D call: TRBD1 (6 bases). Per germline, CDR1 KGHSH and CDR2 LQKENI. This CDR3 spans 15 amino acids. V dropped 3 bases and J dropped 5 bases, with 16 bases sitting between them. Based on the CDR3 plus reference TRBV18 and TRBJ1-1, the full variable domain is NAGVMQNPRHLVRRRGQEARLRCSPMKGHSHVYWYRQLPEEGLKFMVYLQKENIIDESGMPKERFSAEFPKEGPSILRIQQVVRGDSAAYFCASSPGHPRSTEAFFGQGTRLTVV.

This clone has a handful of counts. This chain links TRBV10-2 with TRBJ1-1; a possible D gene is TRBD1 (6 bases). The V and J ends lost 9 bases and 1 base respectively, with 12 bases between them. Per the germline V gene, CDR1 is WSHSY and CDR2 is SAAADI. This CDR3 comprises 13 residues. This CDR3 reads CASTGHRNTEAFF. CDR3 coding DNA: TGCGCCAGTACGGGACATAGGAACACTGAAGCTTTCTTT.

The chain recombines TRBV19 with TRBJ2-2, with 9 bases matching TRBD2. V was clipped by 5 bases and J by 7 bases; unmatched bases: 8. This CDR3 region has 15 residues. Germline V lookup: CDR1 LNHDA, CDR2 SQIVND (reference sequence). The CDR3, as DNA: TGTGCCAGTAGTGCGGGCGGGAGGGCCAGCGGGGAGCTGTTTTTT. Its translation is CASSAGGRASGELFF.

The V and J genes are TRBV7-2 and TRBJ2-3; 8 bases agree with TRBD1. V was clipped by 4 bases and J by 1 base; unmatched bases: 10. Germline V gene data show CDR1 as SGHTA and CDR2 as FQGNSA. The CDR3 consists of 17 residues. The CDR3 bases are TGTGCCAGCAGCTACCTACTCAGGGGGCAGGGCACAGATACGCAGTATTTT. It translates to CASSYLLRGQGTDTQYF.

The rearrangement joins TRBV18 to TRBJ2-2; D possibly corresponds to TRBD1 (6 bases). The CDR3 length is 17 residues. V was shortened by 1 base and J by 0 bases, with 12 bases between the two germline ends. Per the germline V gene, CDR1 is KGHSH and CDR2 is LQKENI. This CDR3 reads CASSPLGTHPNTGELFF. Written as DNA, the CDR3 is TGTGCCAGCTCACCACTCGGGACACACCCGAACACCGGGGAGCTGTTTTTT. Full variable domain (rest looked up from reference TRBV18 and TRBJ2-2): NAGVMQNPRHLVRRRGQEARLRCSPMKGHSHVYWYRQLPEEGLKFMVYLQKENIIDESGMPKERFSAEFPKEGPSILRIQQVVRGDSAAYFCASSPLGTHPNTGELFFGEGSRLTVL.

The V and J genes are TRBV7-9 and TRBJ2-1, with TRBD1 as a possible D gene (6 bases). Trimming shortened V by 5 bases and J by 6 bases, and 14 bases separated the two germline ends. This CDR3 is 14 amino acids long. The V gene's germline CDR1 is SEHNR and CDR2 FQNEAQ (reference sequence). The CDR3 loop is CASSQTDSPNEQFF. In DNA, the CDR3 is TGTGCCAGCAGCCAAACGGACAGTCCCAATGAGCAGTTCTTC.

The chain joins TRBV9 to TRBJ2-3; D gene uncertain. Germline V CDR1 and CDR2: SGDLS, YYNGEE. V was cut by 7 bases and J by 0 bases, with 15 bases left in between. The CDR3 spans 15 residues. The CDR3 bases are TGTGCCAGCCAAGCGTTGGGTTCTAGCACAGATACGCAGTATTTT. It yields the protein CASQALGSSTDTQYF.

The J gene is TRBJ1-2, the V gene TRBV4-3, with 7 bases lining up with TRBD1. This CDR3 contains 15 residues. Germline CDR1 reads LGHNA; CDR2 reads YSLEER. V shed 7 bases and J 0 bases; nucleotides not matched to a gene: 8. In DNA, the CDR3 is TGCGCCAGCACCCCGGGACAGCTATCTAACTATGGCTACACCTTC. It encodes CASTPGQLSNYGYTF.

The chain combines TRBV13 with TRBJ2-1; possibly TRBD2 for D (5 bases). V lost 2 bases, J lost 2 bases, and 13 bases lay in between. Germline CDR1 reads PRHDT; CDR2 reads FYEKMQ (reference sequence). The CDR3 has 16 amino acids. Here the CDR3 DNA reads TGTGCCAGCAGCTTAAATGGCGGGCCGCCCTACAATGAGCAGTTCTTC. Translating gives CASSLNGGPPYNEQFF.

The rearrangement links TRBV6-5 to TRBJ1-2; the D gene is possibly TRBD1 (5 bases). V lost 6 bases to trimming and J lost 5 bases, with 19 bases between them. In germline, CDR1 is MNHEY, CDR2 SVGAGI. The CDR3 is made up of 15 amino acids. The CDR3 region is CASSRHGNQGYGYTF. CDR3 sequence (DNA): TGTGCCAGCAGCCGACACGGAAATCAGGGTTATGGCTACACCTTC.

This clone was observed once. The chain links TRBV19 to TRBJ2-1, with TRBD1 matching 11 bases. V gave up 4 bases and J gave up 4 bases; unmatched junction bases: 3. CDR3 size: 15 residues. The germline CDR1 and CDR2 sequences are LNHDA and SQIVND (reference sequence). The CDR3 spells CASSTDRGLYNEQFF. The CDR3 nucleotides read TGTGCCAGTAGTACGGACAGGGGGCTGTACAATGAGCAGTTCTTC.

A single count supports this clone. The chain combines TRBV19 with TRBJ2-7; 9 nucleotides match TRBD2. With 5 bases clipped from V and 0 bases from J, the junction kept 5 bases outside the gene matches. There are 15 residues in the CDR3. In germline, CDR1 is LNHDA, CDR2 SQIVND (reference sequence). CDR3 in DNA: TGTGCCAGTAGTGCGGGGGGGGACAACTCCTACGAGCAGTACTTC. Translated: CASSAGGDNSYEQYF.

This sequence joins TRBV7-9 and TRBJ2-7, with TRBD2 as a possible D gene (6 bases). Germline values: CDR1 SEHNR, CDR2 FQNEAQ (reference sequence). The CDR3 contains 14 residues. The V gene lost 0 bases and the J gene lost 5 bases, with 11 bases spanning the gap. As DNA, the CDR3 is TGTGCCAGCAGCTTAGCAGGGGCGGGGAACGAGCAGTACTTC. It specifies CASSLAGAGNEQYF. Drawing the rest from reference TRBV7-9 and TRBJ2-7, the complete variable domain is DTGVSQNPRHKITKRGQNVTFRCDPISEHNRLYWYRQTLGQGPEFLTYFQNEAQLEKSRLLSDRFSAERPKGSFSTLEIQRTEQGDSAMYLCASSLAGAGNEQYFGPGTRLTVT.

The chain links TRBV7-9 to TRBJ2-1; D perhaps matches TRBD2 (6 bases). CDR1 is SEHNR and CDR2 is FQNEAQ in the germline V gene (reference sequence). There are 15 residues in the CDR3. Between the trimmed V and J ends, which lost 5 bases and 4 bases, there was a span of 15 bases. This CDR3 is CASSPLREAYNEQFF. CDR3 coding DNA: TGTGCCAGCAGCCCCCTCAGGGAGGCGTACAATGAGCAGTTCTTC.

This CDR3 reads CGVVVRGDEYF. As DNA, the CDR3 is TGCGGGGTGGTAGTACGGGGGGATGAGTATTTT. The chain employs TRBV29-1 and TRBJ2-3, with 7 nucleotides matching TRBD2. The CDR3 is made up of 11 amino acids. Germline-derived CDR1 and CDR2 are SQVTM and ANQGSEA.